Shown below are 21 T cell receptor beta chains from a single sample sequenced in a study of T cell responses to AZD1222 COVID-19 vaccine (dated by TCRdb to the early 2020s). The time point tag for this specimen amounts to: baseline before first vaccination. Reading the label with the study, this specimen's treatment or condition is: meningococcal conjugate vaccine given as trial control. The library was produced with the immunoSEQ multiplex PCR assay. Here the immuneACCESS table is served through TCRdb, limited to in-frame sequences with V and J called. Missing clones are a known gap in these copies; in checked studies unresolved V genes cover under half, and the rest lacks a known reason. The table for this sample lists some 120,000 clones; 88% of them were counted only once. Clones ranked in the top ten supply around a sixth of the sample. The input for sequencing was peripheral blood, taken on day 0 of MenACWY control vaccination. These receptors were obtained from an adult in good health.

This rearrangement joins TRBV11-3 to TRBJ1-1; no firm D call. In germline, CDR1 is SGHNT, CDR2 YENEEA. V shed 0 bases and J shed 11 bases, with 13 bases lying between them. The CDR3 is 13 residues long. The CDR3 nucleotides read TGTGCCAGCAGCTTAGATGAACTGTCCGCGGCTTTCTTT. As protein: CASSLDELSAAFF.

The chain is built from TRBV9 and TRBJ1-3; 7 nucleotides agree with TRBD1. The CDR3 contains 20 residues. V gave up 4 bases and J gave up 0 bases; unmatched junction bases: 19. CDR1 SGDLS and CDR2 YYNGEE come from the germline V gene. CDR3 in DNA: TGTGCCAGCAGCCCCGTCGTGGGGACAGTTACCACATTCTCTGGAAACACCATATATTTT. This translates into CASSPVVGTVTTFSGNTIYF.

This sequence joins TRBV5-4 and TRBJ1-1; no definite D call. V was clipped by 5 bases and J by 2 bases, with 13 bases between them. CDR1 is SGHNT and CDR2 is YYREEE in the germline V gene (reference sequence). The CDR3 covers 14 residues. Here the CDR3 reads CASSSWTVNTEAFF. The CDR3 nucleotides read TGTGCCAGCAGTTCGTGGACGGTTAACACTGAAGCTTTCTTT.

The rearrangement links TRBV6-5 to TRBJ1-1; D uncertain. This CDR3 is built from 14 residues. Germline CDR1 is MNHEY and CDR2 is SVGAGI. Trimming pared 5 bases from V and 7 bases from J, leaving 17 bases between. In DNA form, the CDR3 reads TGTGCCAGCAGTCCCAGGAGACCCAGCCTTGAAGCTTTCTTT. This gives the protein CASSPRRPSLEAFF.

As DNA, the CDR3 is TGTGCCACCAGTGACTCCGGGACAGGGACGGGCGAGCAGTACTTC. This sequence encodes CATSDSGTGTGEQYF. The rearrangement links TRBV24-1 to TRBJ2-7; 9 bases agree with TRBD1. The CDR3 loop spans 15 amino acids. CDR1 is KGHDR, CDR2 SFDVKD, per germline. V was pared by 4 bases and J by 6 bases, with 9 bases of the junction left unmatched.

The chain has TRBV3-1 (or the pseudogene TRBV3-2) and TRBJ2-7; TRBD2 aligns across 8 bases. CDR3 length: 16 amino acids. CDR1 is LGHDT, CDR2 YNNKEL, per germline (reference sequence). The trim removed 1 base at V and 0 bases at J, leaving 5 bases unmatched. CDR3 in amino acids: CASSQGGLADSYEQYF. The CDR3 nucleotides read TGTGCCAGCAGCCAAGGTGGACTAGCAGACTCCTACGAGCAGTACTTC.

V is TRBV28 and J is TRBJ2-3, with 7 bases fitting TRBD2. CDR1 and CDR2 (germline): MDHEN, SYDVKM. Unmatched junction bases numbered 10, after V lost 4 bases and J lost 9 bases. The CDR3 totals 14 residues. This chain's CDR3 is CASSSGLVRRTQYF. The DNA of the CDR3 is TGTGCCAGCAGTTCTGGACTAGTCCGGAGAACGCAGTATTTT. The entire variable domain, with the rest obtained from reference TRBV28 and TRBJ2-3, is as follows: DVKVTQSSRYLVKRTGEKVFLECVQDMDHENMFWYRQDPGLGLRLIYFSYDVKMKEKGDIPEGYSVSREKKERFSLILESASTNQTSMYLCASSSGLVRRTQYFGPGTRLTVL.

This clone was observed a single time. V is TRBV18 and J is TRBJ1-2, with D unresolved. Germline CDR1 is KGHSH and CDR2 is LQKENI. The CDR3 spans 14 residues. Between the trimmed V and J ends, which lost 1 base and 8 bases, there was a span of 14 bases. This chain's CDR3 is CASSPQASLEGYTF. The CDR3 DNA follows: TGTGCCAGCTCACCACAGGCGAGCTTGGAGGGCTACACCTTC.

The chain links TRBV7-9 to TRBJ1-4; D perhaps matches TRBD1 (6 bases). V was cut by 3 bases and J by 12 bases, with 8 bases left in between. The CDR3 spans 11 residues. Germline V gene lookup returns CDR1 SEHNR and CDR2 FQNEAQ (reference sequence). CDR3 sequence reads: CASSLGAELFF. The CDR3 coding sequence is TGTGCCAGCAGCTTGGGGGCGGAACTGTTTTTT.

This clone was counted ten times or more. The V gene is TRBV4-1, the J gene TRBJ2-4, with 10 bases lining up with TRBD1. V shed 3 bases and J 2 bases; nucleotides not matched to a gene: 4. CDR1 MGHRA and CDR2 YSYEKL come from the germline V gene. This CDR3 comprises 16 residues. The CDR3 DNA reads as TGCGCCAGCAGCCAGGGACAGGGGTATTCCAAAAACATTCAGTACTTC. Translating gives CASSQGQGYSKNIQYF.

This chain joins TRBV10-3 and TRBJ2-7; 9 nucleotides line up with TRBD2. The CDR3 is made up of 16 amino acids. V trimming: 3 bases; J trimming: 2 bases; junction bases outside the gene matches: 8. CDR1 and CDR2 from the germline V gene are ENHRY and SYGVKD. CDR3 region: CAISDVGTSQTYEQYF. The CDR3 bases are TGTGCCATCAGTGATGTGGGGACTAGCCAAACCTACGAGCAGTACTTC.

This sequence joins TRBV24-1 and TRBJ2-1; 9 nucleotides line up with TRBD1. Germline loops: CDR1 KGHDR, CDR2 SFDVKD. The CDR3 extends over 13 amino acids. Unmatched junction bases numbered 2, after V lost 7 bases and J lost 5 bases. The CDR3: CATRGTGNNEQFF. For the CDR3, the DNA is TGTGCCACCAGAGGGACAGGGAACAATGAGCAGTTCTTC.

The rearrangement uses TRBV28 and TRBJ2-7; 8 bases agree with TRBD2. The CDR3 extends over 15 amino acids. Germline CDR1 is MDHEN and CDR2 is SYDVKM. V shed 2 bases, J shed 5 bases, and the junction held 8 bases outside the gene matches. As DNA, the CDR3 is TGTGCCAGCAGTTTACCGGGACTAGGGCAAGACGAGCAGTACTTC. This sequence encodes CASSLPGLGQDEQYF.

J is TRBJ2-7 and V is TRBV28; 10 positions match TRBD1. With 4 bases clipped from V and 7 bases from J, the junction kept 7 bases outside the gene matches. The CDR3 contains 14 residues. In germline, CDR1 is MDHEN, CDR2 SYDVKM. In DNA form, the CDR3 reads TGTGCCAGCAGTTCCAGACAGGGGGCCTTAGAGCAGTACTTC. This gives the protein CASSSRQGALEQYF.

This clone was seen a few times. The chain has TRBV9 and TRBJ2-3; D might be TRBD1 (6 bases). The length of the CDR3 is 15 residues. Looked up from germline, CDR1 is SGDLS and CDR2 is YYNGEE. V shed 3 bases and J shed 7 bases, with 18 bases lying between them. For the CDR3, the DNA is TGTGCCAGCAGCGCCCCGGGACATGCTTTTAATACGCAGTATTTT. Translation gives CASSAPGHAFNTQYF.

V gene TRBV5-1 combines with J gene TRBJ2-6; D ambiguous. CDR3 length equals 17 residues. Trimming took off 4 bases at V and 0 bases at J, with 14 bases between the two ends. From germline, CDR1 is SGHRS and CDR2 YFSETQ. The CDR3 bases are TGCGCCAGCAGCCCCCAAGGGCAGAACTCTGGGGCCAACGTCCTGACTTTC. Amino acid sequence: CASSPQGQNSGANVLTF.

The V and J genes are TRBV28 and TRBJ2-3; D remains ambiguous. V was shortened by 5 bases and J by 10 bases, with 16 bases between the two germline ends. The V gene's germline CDR1 is MDHEN and CDR2 SYDVKM. The CDR3 runs 13 residues. The CDR3 nucleotides read TGTGCCAGCAGTCCCCCCGTCGACCGGGCGCAGTATTTT. Its translation is CASSPPVDRAQYF.

The rearrangement links TRBV3-1 (or the pseudogene TRBV3-2) to TRBJ1-6; D uncertain. CDR1 is LGHDT and CDR2 is YNNKEL in the germline V gene (reference sequence). Trimming cost V 0 bases and J 4 bases, with 7 bases left between them. The CDR3 covers 15 residues. DNA of the CDR3: TGTGCCAGCAGCCAAGATCTGGGATATAATTCACCCCTCCACTTT. It yields the protein CASSQDLGYNSPLHF.

The chain recombines TRBV18 with TRBJ1-3; possibly TRBD1 for D (5 bases). There are 16 residues in the CDR3. V lost 2 bases to trimming and J lost 0 bases, with 11 bases between them. Per the germline V gene, CDR1 is KGHSH and CDR2 is LQKENI. CDR3 region: CASSPGGVHSGNTIYF. DNA for the CDR3: TGTGCCAGCTCACCAGGAGGGGTCCACTCTGGAAACACCATATATTTT.

CDR3: CASSPDGGRASYEQYF. CDR3 in DNA: TGTGCCAGCAGCCCAGACGGCGGGAGGGCCTCGTACGAGCAGTACTTC. The chain couples TRBV11-3 to TRBJ2-7, with 9 nucleotides matching TRBD2. This CDR3 is 16 amino acids long. The germline CDR1 and CDR2 sequences are SGHNT and YENEEA. V gave up 5 bases and J gave up 4 bases; unmatched junction bases: 12.

V and J are TRBV7-9 and TRBJ1-1; D not resolved. The CDR3 covers 14 residues. The V gene's germline CDR1 is SEHNR and CDR2 FQNEAQ (reference sequence). V lost 1 base and J lost 5, with 11 bases in between. CDR3 residues: CASSLDPVGTEAFF. The CDR3 region has the DNA TGTGCCAGCAGCTTAGACCCCGTGGGGACTGAAGCTTTCTTT. The entire variable domain, with the rest obtained from reference TRBV7-9 and TRBJ1-1, is as follows: DTGVSQNPRHKITKRGQNVTFRCDPISEHNRLYWYRQTLGQGPEFLTYFQNEAQLEKSRLLSDRFSAERPKGSFSTLEIQRTEQGDSAMYLCASSLDPVGTEAFFGQGTRLTVV.